This TCR beta chain was recorded in a study of breast tumors, draining lymph nodes, adjacent tissues. Study-level points and caveats: Compared with basal-like, luminal-like tumors shared significantly more repertoire with nontumor tissue. Most tumor T cells seemingly derive from lymph node, then expand in tumor. Tumor repertoires ranked between lymph nodes and nontumor tissue in diversity, with V and J gene preferences.

Samples came from axillary lymph nodes draining the breast cancer. Worth noting for this clonotype: Antigen: not known.

TCRdb used MiXCR to reprocess the multiplex PCR reads, holding one entry per CDR3 protein. This table holds some 130,000 distinct CDR3 sequences, 15% to 20% found once. The sample taken for sequencing was axillary lymph node tissue. The clonotype comes from a female donor with breast cancer. Some clones in this sample may be carry-over from other donors' samples.

The chain's CDR3 is CSAGGTSGGPQTLKNIQYF. The CDR3 region has the DNA TGCAGTGCTGGAGGGACTAGCGGGGGGCCACAAACCCTAAAAAACATTCAGTACTTC. V gene TRBV20-1 combines with J gene TRBJ2-4, with 15 bases lining up with TRBD2. The J segment lost 4 bases and the V segment lost 5 bases, leaving 15 bases of the junction unmatched. The CDR3 has 19 residues. Germline V gene lookup returns CDR1 DFQATT and CDR2 SNEGSKA (reference sequence).